Shown below are 14 T cell receptor beta chains from a single sample sequenced in a study of radiotherapy plus CTLA-4 blockade in lung cancer. Profiling relied on immunoSEQ multiplex PCR, and the TCRdb table lists in-frame clones only, not all of them. The sample has about 30,000 clones, 70% to 85% seen once. Sample: peripheral blood, taken from a patient treated with radiotherapy plus ipilimumab. The source of these receptors is a human donor with non-small cell lung cancer who had stable disease on radiotherapy plus ipilimumab.

The CDR3 here is CAWARGTEAFF. The CDR3 region has the DNA TGTGCCTGGGCCAGGGGGACTGAAGCTTTCTTT. The chain is built from TRBV30 and TRBJ1-1, with TRBD1 identical over 7 bases. In germline, CDR1 is GTSNPN, CDR2 SVGIG (reference sequence). J was trimmed by 5 bases and V by 5 bases; bases with no gene match: 2. The CDR3 extends over 11 amino acids.

The V gene is TRBV27, the J gene TRBJ1-2; D is perhaps TRBD1 (5 bases). Germline CDR1 is MNHEY and CDR2 is SMNVEV (reference sequence). CDR3 length: 15 residues. Trimming left V 5 bases short and J 4 bases short, with 17 bases between. The CDR3 sequence: CASSPAGRTVYGYTF. CDR3 nucleotides: TGTGCCAGCAGTCCCGCGGGACGGACGGTCTATGGCTACACCTTC.

The chain combines TRBV19 with TRBJ2-5, with 8 bases identical to TRBD1. This CDR3 has 15 amino acids. The germline gives CDR1 LNHDA, CDR2 SQIVND (reference sequence). After removal of 4 bases from V and 1 base from J, the junction contained 5 bases not matched to a gene. CDR3 DNA: TGTGCCAGTAGTAGCACCGGGACAGGCCAAGAGACCCAGTACTTC. Its translation: CASSSTGTGQETQYF.

The chain recombines TRBV11-2 with TRBJ2-1; 7 nucleotides match TRBD2. CDR1 and CDR2 from the germline V gene are SGHAT and FQNNGV. Trimming removed 2 bases from V and 12 bases from J; junction bases left unmatched: 16. The CDR3 has 16 residues. DNA for the CDR3: TGTGCCAGCAGCTTATTGCGGGGGATTCGTAAACAAGGGCAGTTCTTC. Residues: CASSLLRGIRKQGQFF. Full variable domain (missing parts from reference TRBV11-2 and TRBJ2-1): EAGVAQSPRYKIIEKRQSVAFWCNPISGHATLYWYQQILGQGPKLLIQFQNNGVVDDSQLPKDRFSAERLKGVDSTLKIQPAKLEDSAVYLCASSLLRGIRKQGQFFGPGTRLTVL.

J is TRBJ1-2 and V is TRBV28; D ambiguous. The CDR3 has 12 residues. Trimming removed 6 bases at V and 5 bases at J, with 10 bases between. The germline gives CDR1 MDHEN, CDR2 SYDVKM. CDR3 in amino acids: CASSSTVYGYTF. The CDR3 coding sequence is TGTGCCAGCAGCTCGACGGTTTATGGCTACACCTTC.

This clone is a singleton in its sample. This chain links TRBV6-5 with TRBJ1-1; D ambiguous. Germline CDR1 and CDR2: MNHEY and SVGAGI. Trimming shortened V by 5 bases and J by 0 bases, and 10 bases separated the two germline ends. The CDR3 is 14 residues long. This CDR3 is CASSPGIMNTEAFF. The CDR3, as DNA: TGTGCCAGCAGTCCCGGGATTATGAACACTGAAGCTTTCTTT.

The chain recombines TRBV5-1 with TRBJ1-1; 7 bases line up with TRBD1. CDR1 is SGHRS and CDR2 is YFSETQ in the germline V gene. The length of the CDR3 is 15 residues. With V trimmed by 2 bases and J by 0 bases, 4 bases remained unmatched. The CDR3 bases are TGCGCCAGCAGCTTAGACAGGGTAGTGAACACTGAAGCTTTCTTT. It yields the protein CASSLDRVVNTEAFF. The variable domain in full, completed from reference TRBV5-1 and TRBJ1-1, reads KAGVTQTPRYLIKTRGQQVTLSCSPISGHRSVSWYQQTPGQGLQFLFEYFSETQRNKGNFPGRFSGRQFSNSRSEMNVSTLELGDSALYLCASSLDRVVNTEAFFGQGTRLTVV.

The chain links TRBV6-1 to TRBJ1-5; unclear D gene. The germline CDR1 and CDR2 sequences are MNHNS and SASEGT. The ends were cut back, 1 base at V and 0 bases at J, with 7 bases in the middle. The CDR3 runs 15 residues. The CDR3 nucleotides read TGTGCCAGCAGTGAAGGACCAGATAGCAATCAGCCCCAGCATTTT. Amino acids: CASSEGPDSNQPQHF.

Of note for this clone: At one of its ends the junction is not consistent with the germline gene, which may arise from a read error. V gene TRBV6-6 combines with J gene TRBJ1-5; 7 bases agree with TRBD1. CDR1 and CDR2 (germline): MNHNY, SVGAGI (reference sequence). This CDR3 is 11 amino acids long. The CDR3 DNA reads as TGTGCCAGCAGTGACAGGGACAGTACCAATTTT. Encoded protein: CASSDRDSTNF.

This clone was seen only a few times. The J gene is TRBJ2-2, the V gene TRBV7-2; D remains unclear. The CDR3 length is 14 residues. The germline V gene encodes CDR1 SGHTA and CDR2 FQGNSA. Between the trimmed V and J ends, which lost 5 bases and 6 bases, there was a span of 13 bases. The CDR3 loop is CASSPRFVAGELFF. The CDR3 DNA reads TGTGCCAGCAGCCCCCGGTTTGTAGCCGGGGAGCTGTTTTTT.

Only a few counts were recorded for this clone. The chain employs TRBV7-9 and TRBJ2-1; the D gene is possibly TRBD2 (6 bases). V lost 5 bases and J lost 13, with 15 bases in between. CDR3 size: 12 residues. Looked up from germline, CDR1 is SEHNR and CDR2 is FQNEAQ (reference sequence). The CDR3, as DNA: TGTGCCAGCAGCGGACGACTAGTCCCTCAGTTCTTC. It specifies CASSGRLVPQFF.

This clone has more than one count but fewer than ten. The rearrangement uses TRBV9 and TRBJ2-3; D is uncertain. The CDR3 sequence is 16 residues long. The V gene lost 0 bases and the J gene lost 2 bases, with 13 bases spanning the gap. The germline gives CDR1 SGDLS, CDR2 YYNGEE. The CDR3 nucleotides are TGTGCCAGCAGCGTAGACCCTCAACTCTTCACAGATACGCAGTATTTT. It encodes CASSVDPQLFTDTQYF.

This CDR3 reads CASSLANRGQGSMPFF. CDR3 sequence (DNA): TGTGCCAGCAGCTTAGCTAATAGGGGACAGGGGTCCATGCCGTTCTTC. V usage is TRBV7-8 and J usage is TRBJ2-1; the match to TRBD1 covers 10 bases. V dropped 0 bases and J dropped 15; count of bases not matched to a gene: 14. This CDR3 is 16 amino acids long. Germline-derived CDR1 and CDR2 are SGHVS and FQNEAQ. Filled out from reference TRBV7-8 and TRBJ2-1, the complete variable domain reads GAGVSQSPRYKVAKRGQDVALRCDPISGHVSLFWYQQALGQGPEFLTYFQNEAQLDKSGLPSDRFFAERPEGSVSTLKIQRTQQEDSAVYLCASSLANRGQGSMPFFGPGTRLTVL.

J is TRBJ2-1 and V is TRBV20-1, with D possibly being TRBD2 (5 bases). CDR1 is DFQATT, CDR2 SNEGSKA, per germline (reference sequence). The CDR3 has 11 amino acids. The V and J ends lost 7 bases and 10 bases respectively, with 14 bases between them. The CDR3 is CSVPRRWEQFF. The DNA of the CDR3 is TGCAGTGTCCCCAGGAGGTGGGAGCAGTTCTTC.